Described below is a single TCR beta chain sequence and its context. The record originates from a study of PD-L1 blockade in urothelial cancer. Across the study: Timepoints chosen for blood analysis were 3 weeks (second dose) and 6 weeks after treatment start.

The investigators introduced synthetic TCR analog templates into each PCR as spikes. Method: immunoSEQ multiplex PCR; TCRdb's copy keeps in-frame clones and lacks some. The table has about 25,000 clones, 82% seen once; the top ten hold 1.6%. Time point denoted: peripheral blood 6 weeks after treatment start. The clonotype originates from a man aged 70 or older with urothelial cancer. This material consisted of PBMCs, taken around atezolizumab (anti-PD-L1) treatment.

CDR3 sequence (DNA): TGTGCCAGCAGCTTAGCGGGGACATCAAATGAGCAGTTCTTC. It yields the protein CASSLAGTSNEQFF. The chain combines TRBV7-2 with TRBJ2-1; D is perhaps TRBD1 (6 bases). The CDR3 spans 14 residues. V lost 0 bases to trimming and J lost 7 bases, with 10 bases between them. Germline loops: CDR1 SGHTA, CDR2 FQGNSA.